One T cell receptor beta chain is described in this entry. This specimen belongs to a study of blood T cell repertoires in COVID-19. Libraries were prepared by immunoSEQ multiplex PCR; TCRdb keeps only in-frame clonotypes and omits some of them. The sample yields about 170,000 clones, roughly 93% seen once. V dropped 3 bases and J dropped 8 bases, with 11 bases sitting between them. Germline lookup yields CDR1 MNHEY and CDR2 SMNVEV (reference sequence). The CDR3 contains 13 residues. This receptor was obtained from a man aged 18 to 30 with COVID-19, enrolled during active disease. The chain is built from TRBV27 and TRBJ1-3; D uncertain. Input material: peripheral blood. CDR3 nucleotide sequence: TGTGCCAGCAGTTTTACCGACGGGGACACCATATATTTT. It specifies CASSFTDGDTIYF.